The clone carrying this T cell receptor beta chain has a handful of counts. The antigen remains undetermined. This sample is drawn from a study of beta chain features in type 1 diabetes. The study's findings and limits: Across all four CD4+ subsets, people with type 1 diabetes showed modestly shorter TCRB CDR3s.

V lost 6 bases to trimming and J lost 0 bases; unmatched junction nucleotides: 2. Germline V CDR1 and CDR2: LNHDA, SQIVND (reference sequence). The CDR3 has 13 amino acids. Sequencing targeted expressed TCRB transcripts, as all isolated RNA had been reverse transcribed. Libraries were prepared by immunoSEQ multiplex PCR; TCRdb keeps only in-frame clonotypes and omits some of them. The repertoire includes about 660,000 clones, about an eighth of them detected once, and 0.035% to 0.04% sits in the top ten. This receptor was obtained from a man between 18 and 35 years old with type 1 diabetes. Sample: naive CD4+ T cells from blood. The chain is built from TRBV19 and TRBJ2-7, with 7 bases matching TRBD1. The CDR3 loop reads CASRRDSSYEQYF. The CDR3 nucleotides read TGTGCCAGTAGGAGGGACAGCTCCTACGAGCAGTACTTC.